This T cell receptor beta chain originates from a study of post-analysis software for immune sequencing data. Study-level points and caveats: Significantly decreased normalized Chao1 diversity was recorded for multiple sclerosis patients relative to controls. TRBV segments more frequent in patients than in controls numbered roughly 5 and included TRBV5-6, TRBV5-1 and TRBV20-1. Strong co-clustering by F measure was evident for samples that had been prepared in the same batch.

The CDR3 is 15 amino acids. Germline V gene sequence: CDR1 LNHNV, CDR2 YYDKDF (reference sequence). Trimming pared 0 bases from V and 3 bases from J, leaving 11 bases between. Unique-molecular-identifier-tagged TCR beta cDNA libraries were used. TCRdb re-analysed the PCR reads in MiXCR, keeping a single row per CDR3 protein. Of about half a million distinct CDR3 sequences listed, around 36% were seen once; the top ten hold about 5.6%. With respect to this clonotype: Its antigen is undetermined.

Sequencing was performed on blood. This sequence joins TRBV15 and TRBJ1-2, with D unresolved. The TCR sequence derives from a girl younger than 18 with multiple sclerosis. CDR3 amino acids: CATSRDNGGDYGYTF. The CDR3, as DNA: TGTGCCACCAGCAGAGATAACGGCGGCGACTATGGCTACACCTTC.